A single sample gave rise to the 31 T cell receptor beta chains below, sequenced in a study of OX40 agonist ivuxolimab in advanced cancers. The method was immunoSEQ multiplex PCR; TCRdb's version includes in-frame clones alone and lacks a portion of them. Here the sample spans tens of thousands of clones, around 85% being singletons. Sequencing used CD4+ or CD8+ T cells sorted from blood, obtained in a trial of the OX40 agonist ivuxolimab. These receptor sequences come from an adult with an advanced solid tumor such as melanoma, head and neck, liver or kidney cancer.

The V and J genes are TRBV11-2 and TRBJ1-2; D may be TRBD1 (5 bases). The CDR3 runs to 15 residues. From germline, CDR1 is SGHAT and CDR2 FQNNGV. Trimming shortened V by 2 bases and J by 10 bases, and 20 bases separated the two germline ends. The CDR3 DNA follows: TGTGCCAGCAGCTTACGGCCGGGAGGGACCCAAGTCTACACCTTC. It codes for CASSLRPGGTQVYTF.

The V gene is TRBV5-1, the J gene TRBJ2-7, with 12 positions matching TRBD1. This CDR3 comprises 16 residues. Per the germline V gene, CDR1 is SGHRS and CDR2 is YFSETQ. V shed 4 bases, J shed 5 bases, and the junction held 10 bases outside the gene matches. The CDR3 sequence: CASSVRPGQGADEQYF. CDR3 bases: TGCGCCAGCAGCGTGCGTCCGGGACAGGGGGCAGACGAGCAGTACTTC.

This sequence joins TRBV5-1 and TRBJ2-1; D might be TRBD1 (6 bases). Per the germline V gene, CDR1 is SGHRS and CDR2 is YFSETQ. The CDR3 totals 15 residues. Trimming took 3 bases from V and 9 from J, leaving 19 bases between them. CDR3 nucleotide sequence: TGCGCCAGCAGCTGGGACAACCCCTCAGGAGGTGAGCAGTTCTTC. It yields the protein CASSWDNPSGGEQFF. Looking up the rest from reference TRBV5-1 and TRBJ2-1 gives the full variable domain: KAGVTQTPRYLIKTRGQQVTLSCSPISGHRSVSWYQQTPGQGLQFLFEYFSETQRNKGNFPGRFSGRQFSNSRSEMNVSTLELGDSALYLCASSWDNPSGGEQFFGPGTRLTVL.

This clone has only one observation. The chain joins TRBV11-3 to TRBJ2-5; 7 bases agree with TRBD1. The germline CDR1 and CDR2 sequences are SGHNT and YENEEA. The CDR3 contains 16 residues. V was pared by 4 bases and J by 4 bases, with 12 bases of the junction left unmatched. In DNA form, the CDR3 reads TGTGCCAGCAGCTCGGGCAGACAGGGTGGATTAGAGACCCAGTACTTC. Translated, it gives CASSSGRQGGLETQYF.

CDR3 sequence: CASSTGLAGSDTQYF. DNA of the CDR3: TGTGCCAGCAGTACGGGACTAGCGGGATCGGATACGCAGTATTTT. The gene calls are TRBV27 and TRBJ2-3; 13 positions match TRBD2. After removal of 5 bases from V and 6 bases from J, the junction contained 5 bases not matched to a gene. This CDR3 region has 15 residues. Looked up from germline, CDR1 is MNHEY and CDR2 is SMNVEV (reference sequence).

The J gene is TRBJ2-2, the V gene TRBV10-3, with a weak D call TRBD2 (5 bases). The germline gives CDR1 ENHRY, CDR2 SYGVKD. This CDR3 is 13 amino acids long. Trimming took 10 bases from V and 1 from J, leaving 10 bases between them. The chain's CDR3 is CATLGGNTGELFF. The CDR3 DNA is TGTGCCACCCTAGGAGGGAACACCGGGGAGCTGTTTTTT.

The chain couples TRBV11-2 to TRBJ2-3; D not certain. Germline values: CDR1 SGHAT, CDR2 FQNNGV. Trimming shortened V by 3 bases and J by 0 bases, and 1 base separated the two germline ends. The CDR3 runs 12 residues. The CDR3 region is CASSFSTDTQYF. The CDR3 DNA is TGTGCCAGCAGCTTTAGCACAGATACGCAGTATTTT.

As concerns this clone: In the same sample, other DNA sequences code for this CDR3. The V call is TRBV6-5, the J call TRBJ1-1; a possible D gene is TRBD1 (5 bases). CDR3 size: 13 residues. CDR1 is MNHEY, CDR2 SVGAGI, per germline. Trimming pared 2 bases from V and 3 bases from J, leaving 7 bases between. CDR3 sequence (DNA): TGTGCCAGCAGTTACGGGGGAGACACTGAAGCTTTCTTT. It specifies CASSYGGDTEAFF.

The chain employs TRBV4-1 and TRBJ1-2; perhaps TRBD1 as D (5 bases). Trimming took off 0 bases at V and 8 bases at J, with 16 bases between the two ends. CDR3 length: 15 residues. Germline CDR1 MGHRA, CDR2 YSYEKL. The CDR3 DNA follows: TGCGCCAGCAGCCAAGATCCATTTTCCCGGGGGGGCTACACCTTC. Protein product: CASSQDPFSRGGYTF.

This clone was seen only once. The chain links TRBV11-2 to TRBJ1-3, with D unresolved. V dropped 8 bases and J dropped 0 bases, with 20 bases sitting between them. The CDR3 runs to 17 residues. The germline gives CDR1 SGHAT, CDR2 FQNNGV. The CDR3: CASLSQAGMASGNTIYF. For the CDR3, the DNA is TGTGCCAGCCTTTCCCAGGCGGGGATGGCCTCTGGAAACACCATATATTTT.

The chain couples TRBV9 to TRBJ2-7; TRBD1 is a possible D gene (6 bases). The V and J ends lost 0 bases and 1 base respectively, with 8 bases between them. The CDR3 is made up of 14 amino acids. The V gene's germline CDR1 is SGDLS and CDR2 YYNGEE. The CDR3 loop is CASSVETGSYEQYF. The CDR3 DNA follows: TGTGCCAGCAGCGTAGAAACAGGGTCCTACGAGCAGTACTTC.

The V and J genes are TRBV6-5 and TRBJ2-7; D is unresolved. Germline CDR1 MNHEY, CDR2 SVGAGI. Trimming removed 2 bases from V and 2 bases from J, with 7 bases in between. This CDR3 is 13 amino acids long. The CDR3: CASSYSSAYEQYF. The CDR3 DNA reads TGTGCCAGCAGTTACAGTTCAGCCTACGAGCAGTACTTC.

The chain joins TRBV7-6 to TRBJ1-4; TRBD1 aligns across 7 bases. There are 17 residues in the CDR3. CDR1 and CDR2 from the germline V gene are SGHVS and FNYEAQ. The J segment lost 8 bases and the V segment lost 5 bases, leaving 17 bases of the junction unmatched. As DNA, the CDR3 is TGTGCCAGCAGCCGAACTCCGACAGGGAGAGGAGGGGAAAAACTGTTTTTT. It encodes CASSRTPTGRGGEKLFF.

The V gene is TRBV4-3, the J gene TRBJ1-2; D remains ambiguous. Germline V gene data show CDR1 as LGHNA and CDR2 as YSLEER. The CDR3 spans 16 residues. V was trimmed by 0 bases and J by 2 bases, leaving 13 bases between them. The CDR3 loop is CASSQDVQVENYGYTF. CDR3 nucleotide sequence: TGCGCCAGCAGCCAAGATGTGCAGGTTGAGAACTATGGCTACACCTTC.

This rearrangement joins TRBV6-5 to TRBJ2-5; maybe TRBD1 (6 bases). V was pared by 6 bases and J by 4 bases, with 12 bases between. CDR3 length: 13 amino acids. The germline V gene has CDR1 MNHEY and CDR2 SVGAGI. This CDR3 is CASRTPGVETQYF. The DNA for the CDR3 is TGTGCCAGCAGAACCCCAGGGGTAGAGACCCAGTACTTC.

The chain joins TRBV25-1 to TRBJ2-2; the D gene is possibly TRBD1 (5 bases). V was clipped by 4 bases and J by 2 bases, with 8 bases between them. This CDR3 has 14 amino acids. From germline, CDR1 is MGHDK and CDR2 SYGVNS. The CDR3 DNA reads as TGTGCCAGCAGTGGACAGAGTAACACCGGGGAGCTGTTTTTT. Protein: CASSGQSNTGELFF.

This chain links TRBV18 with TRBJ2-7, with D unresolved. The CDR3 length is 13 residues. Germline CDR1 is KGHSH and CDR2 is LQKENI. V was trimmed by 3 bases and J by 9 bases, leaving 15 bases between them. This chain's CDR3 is CASSPPSSFGQYF. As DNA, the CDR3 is TGTGCCAGCTCACCCCCGAGCTCCTTCGGGCAGTACTTC.

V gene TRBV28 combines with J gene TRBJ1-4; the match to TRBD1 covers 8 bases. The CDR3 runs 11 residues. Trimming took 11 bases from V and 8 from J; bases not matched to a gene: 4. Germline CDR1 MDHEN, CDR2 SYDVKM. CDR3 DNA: TGTGCCGCGACAGGGGAGGAAAAACTGTTTTTT. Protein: CAATGEEKLFF.

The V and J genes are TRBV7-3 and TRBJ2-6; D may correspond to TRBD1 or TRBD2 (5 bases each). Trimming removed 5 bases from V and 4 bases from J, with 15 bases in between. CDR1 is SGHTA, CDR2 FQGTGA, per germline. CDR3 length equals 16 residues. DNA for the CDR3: TGTGCCAGCAGCCTCGGGACGGGTCCAGGGGCCAACGTCCTGACTTTC. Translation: CASSLGTGPGANVLTF. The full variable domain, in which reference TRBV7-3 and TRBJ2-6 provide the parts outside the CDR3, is GAGVSQTPSNKVTEKGKYVELRCDPISGHTALYWYRQSLGQGPEFLIYFQGTGAADDSGLPNDRFFAVRPEGSVSTLKIQRTERGDSAVYLCASSLGTGPGANVLTFGAGSRLTVL.

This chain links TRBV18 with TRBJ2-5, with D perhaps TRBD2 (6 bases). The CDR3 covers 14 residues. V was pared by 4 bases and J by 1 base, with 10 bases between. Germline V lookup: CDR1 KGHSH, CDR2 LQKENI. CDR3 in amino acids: CASSRLGGQETQYF. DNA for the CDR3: TGTGCCAGCTCACGACTAGGCGGCCAAGAGACCCAGTACTTC.

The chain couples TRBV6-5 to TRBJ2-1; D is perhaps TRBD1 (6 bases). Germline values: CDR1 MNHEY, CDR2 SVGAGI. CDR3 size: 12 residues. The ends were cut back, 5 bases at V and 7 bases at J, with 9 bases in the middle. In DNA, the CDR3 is TGTGCCAGCAGTCGCAGGGGAAATGAGCAGTTCTTC. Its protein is CASSRRGNEQFF.

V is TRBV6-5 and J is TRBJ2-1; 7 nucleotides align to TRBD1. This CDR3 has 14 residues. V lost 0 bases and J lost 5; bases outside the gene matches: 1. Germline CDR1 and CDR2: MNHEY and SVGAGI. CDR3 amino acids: CASSYSGQNNEQFF. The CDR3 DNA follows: TGTGCCAGCAGTTACTCGGGACAGAACAATGAGCAGTTCTTC.

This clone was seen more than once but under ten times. CDR3 sequence reads: CASSINSAWGNQPQHF. For the CDR3, the DNA is TGTGCCAGTAGTATAAACAGCGCGTGGGGCAATCAGCCCCAGCATTTT. The V gene is TRBV19, the J gene TRBJ1-5; no clear D gene. Between the trimmed V and J ends, which lost 2 bases and 2 bases, there was a span of 13 bases. The CDR3 loop spans 16 amino acids. CDR1 and CDR2 (germline): LNHDA, SQIVND (reference sequence).

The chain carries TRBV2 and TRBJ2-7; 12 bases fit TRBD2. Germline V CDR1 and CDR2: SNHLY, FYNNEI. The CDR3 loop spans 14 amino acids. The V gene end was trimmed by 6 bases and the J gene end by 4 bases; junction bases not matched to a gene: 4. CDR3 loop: CASRPGLAGYEQYF. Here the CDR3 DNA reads TGTGCCAGCAGACCGGGACTAGCGGGTTACGAGCAGTACTTC.

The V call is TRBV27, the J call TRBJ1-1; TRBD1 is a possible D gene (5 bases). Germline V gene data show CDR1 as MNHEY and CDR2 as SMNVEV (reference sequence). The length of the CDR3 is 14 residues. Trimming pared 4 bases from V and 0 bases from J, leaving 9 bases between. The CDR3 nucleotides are TGTGCCAGCAGTTCCGGGACGGTGAACACTGAAGCTTTCTTT. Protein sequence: CASSSGTVNTEAFF.

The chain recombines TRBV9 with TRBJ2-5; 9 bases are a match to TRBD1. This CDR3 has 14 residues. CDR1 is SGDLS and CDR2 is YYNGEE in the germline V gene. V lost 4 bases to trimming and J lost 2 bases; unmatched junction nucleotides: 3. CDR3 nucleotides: TGTGCCAGCAGCACCGGACAGGGGCAAGAGACCCAGTACTTC. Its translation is CASSTGQGQETQYF.

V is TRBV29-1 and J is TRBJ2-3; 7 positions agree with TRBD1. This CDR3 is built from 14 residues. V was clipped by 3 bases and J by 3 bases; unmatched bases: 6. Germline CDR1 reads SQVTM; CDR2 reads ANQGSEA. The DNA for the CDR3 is TGCAGCGTTGAGGACAGGCGGAGGACAGATACGCAGTATTTT. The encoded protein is CSVEDRRRTDTQYF.

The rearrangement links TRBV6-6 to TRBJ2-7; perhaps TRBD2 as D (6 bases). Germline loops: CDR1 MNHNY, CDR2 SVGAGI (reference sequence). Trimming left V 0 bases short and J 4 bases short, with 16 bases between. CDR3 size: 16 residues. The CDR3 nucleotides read TGTGCCAGCAGTTACTCGACGGGGACTGGGGGGTACGAGCAGTACTTC. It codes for CASSYSTGTGGYEQYF.

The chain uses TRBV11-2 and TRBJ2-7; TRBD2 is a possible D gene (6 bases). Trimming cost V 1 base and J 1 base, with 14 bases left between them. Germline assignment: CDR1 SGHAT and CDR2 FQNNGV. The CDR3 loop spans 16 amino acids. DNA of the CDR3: TGTGCCAGCAGCTTAGCCGGATCCGGGGGTTCCTACGAGCAGTACTTC. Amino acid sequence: CASSLAGSGGSYEQYF.

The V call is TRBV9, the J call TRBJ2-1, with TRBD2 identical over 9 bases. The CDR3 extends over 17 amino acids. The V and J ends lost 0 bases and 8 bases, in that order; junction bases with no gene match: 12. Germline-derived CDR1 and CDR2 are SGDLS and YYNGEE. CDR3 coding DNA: TGTGCCAGCAGCGTAGTGGGGGCGGGACTAGCAGCCGATGAGCAGTTCTTC. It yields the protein CASSVVGAGLAADEQFF.

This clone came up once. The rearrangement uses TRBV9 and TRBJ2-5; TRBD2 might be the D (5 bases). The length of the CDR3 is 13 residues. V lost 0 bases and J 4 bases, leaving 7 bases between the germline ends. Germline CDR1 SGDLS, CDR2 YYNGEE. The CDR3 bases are TGTGCCAGCAGCGTAGATGGAGGAGAGACCCAGTACTTC. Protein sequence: CASSVDGGETQYF.